Presented here are 32 T cell receptor beta chains from one specimen sequenced in a study of T cell responses to AZD1222 COVID-19 vaccine. Here immunoSEQ multiplex PCR was the method, and the copy in TCRdb shows in-frame clones only, minus some. The profile shows approximately 150,000 clones, approximately 90% of them singletons. The specimen comprised peripheral blood, sampled 28 days after the second AZD1222 dose. These receptor sequences come from an adult who received the AZD1222 COVID-19 vaccine.

The rearrangement uses TRBV7-3 and TRBJ2-7; TRBD2 aligns across 8 bases. The germline gives CDR1 SGHTA, CDR2 FQGTGA. Losses at the gene ends were 5 bases for V and 4 bases for J; bases not matched to a gene: 7. The CDR3 consists of 14 residues. The CDR3 nucleotides are TGTGCCAGCAGCCCGCGGGCTAGCGGGTACGAGCAGTACTTC. It codes for CASSPRASGYEQYF.

V gene TRBV30 combines with J gene TRBJ1-5; D unclear. V lost 2 bases to trimming and J lost 4 bases, with 12 bases between them. The CDR3 contains 14 residues. Germline CDR1 is GTSNPN and CDR2 is SVGIG (reference sequence). CDR3 protein: CAWSLLDGNQPQHF. The CDR3 DNA reads TGTGCCTGGAGTCTCCTGGACGGAAATCAGCCCCAGCATTTT.

Note on this clone: One end of the junction does not line up with germline, which may come from a read error. This sequence joins TRBV6-6 and TRBJ2-7; no firm D call. This CDR3 has 11 amino acids. Germline V lookup: CDR1 MNHNY, CDR2 SVGAGI (reference sequence). CDR3 DNA: TGTGCCAGTAGTTACTCGATCGAGCAGTACTTC. Translating gives CASSYSIEQYF.

The chain employs TRBV3-1 (or the pseudogene TRBV3-2) and TRBJ1-6; TRBD1 agrees at 8 bases. This CDR3 has 16 residues. V shed 1 base, J shed 6 bases, and the junction held 5 bases outside the gene matches. Germline V gene lookup returns CDR1 LGHDT and CDR2 YNNKEL (reference sequence). This chain's CDR3 is CASSQAGGSPNSPLHF. CDR3 nucleotide sequence: TGTGCCAGCAGCCAAGCAGGGGGCTCCCCTAATTCACCCCTCCACTTT.

The genes are TRBV5-4 and TRBJ1-1; maybe TRBD1 (6 bases). Germline CDR1 reads SGHNT; CDR2 reads YYREEE (reference sequence). This CDR3 is built from 12 residues. V gave up 4 bases and J gave up 5 bases, with 9 bases separating them. CDR3: CASSKDRTEAFF. DNA of the CDR3: TGTGCCAGCAGCAAAGACAGGACTGAAGCTTTCTTT. The variable domain in full, with the rest retrieved from reference TRBV5-4 and TRBJ1-1, is ETGVTQSPTHLIKTRGQQVTLRCSSQSGHNTVSWYQQALGQGPQFIFQYYREEENGRGNFPPRFSGLQFPNYSSELNVNALELDDSALYLCASSKDRTEAFFGQGTRLTVV.

A single count supports this clone. The rearrangement uses TRBV4-3 and TRBJ2-1; 8 positions agree with TRBD1. Per the germline V gene, CDR1 is LGHNA and CDR2 is YSLEER. Unmatched junction bases numbered 16, after V lost 1 base and J lost 14 bases. This CDR3 contains 16 residues. CDR3 bases: TGCGCCAGCAGCCAAGCCTATACGGGACAGGCTTTTTCGGAGTTCTTC. Translation: CASSQAYTGQAFSEFF.

The chain carries TRBV7-3 and TRBJ2-3; D is tentatively TRBD1 or TRBD2 (5 bases each). V dropped 8 bases and J dropped 3 bases, with 12 bases sitting between them. Germline V gene lookup returns CDR1 SGHTA and CDR2 FQGTGA. The CDR3 totals 13 residues. CDR3 in amino acids: CASSRDLTDTQYF. The CDR3 DNA follows: TGTGCCAGCTCCCGGGACCTTACAGATACGCAGTATTTT.

The CDR3 protein is CATSTGDEQFF. For the CDR3, the DNA is TGTGCCACCAGCACAGGAGATGAGCAGTTCTTC. This sequence joins TRBV24-1 and TRBJ2-1, with a possible D match to TRBD1 (5 bases). The germline gives CDR1 KGHDR, CDR2 SFDVKD. V was clipped by 7 bases and J by 8 bases, with 8 bases between them. The CDR3 sequence is 11 residues long.

This chain joins TRBV18 and TRBJ2-2; 7 nucleotides agree with TRBD1. The J segment lost 0 bases and the V segment lost 4 bases, leaving 5 bases of the junction unmatched. The CDR3 has 16 amino acids. The germline V gene encodes CDR1 KGHSH and CDR2 LQKENI. Here the CDR3 DNA reads TGTGCCAGCTCACAACGGACAGGTCCGAACACCGGGGAGCTGTTTTTT. It codes for CASSQRTGPNTGELFF.

In regard to this clone: Other nucleotide sequences from this sample produce the same CDR3. The V call is TRBV10-3, the J call TRBJ2-7, with 7 bases lining up with TRBD2. Unmatched junction bases numbered 2, after V lost 4 bases and J lost 2 bases. Per the germline V gene, CDR1 is ENHRY and CDR2 is SYGVKD. This CDR3 comprises 13 residues. For the CDR3, the DNA is TGTGCCATCAGTGTAGGGACTACCTACGAGCAGTACTTC. Its protein is CAISVGTTYEQYF.

This clone was seen a few times. The chain uses TRBV4-3 and TRBJ2-5; 7 positions agree with TRBD2. The CDR3 totals 15 residues. Germline values: CDR1 LGHNA, CDR2 YSLEER. With V trimmed by 4 bases and J by 2 bases, 7 bases remained unmatched. CDR3 amino acids: CASSPGTTVQETQYF. The CDR3 nucleotides are TGCGCCAGCAGCCCAGGGACTACTGTTCAAGAGACCCAGTACTTC.

This clone has just a few counts. The chain has TRBV9 and TRBJ1-5, with 8 nucleotides matching TRBD1. Germline V gene data show CDR1 as SGDLS and CDR2 as YYNGEE. V shed 2 bases and J 7 bases; nucleotides not matched to a gene: 8. The CDR3 extends over 15 amino acids. The CDR3 DNA reads TGTGCCAGCAGCGTTTCCGGACAGGGTGGGCAGCCCCAGCATTTT. Protein product: CASSVSGQGGQPQHF.

This rearrangement joins TRBV19 to TRBJ2-7; the match to TRBD1 covers 7 bases. Germline V lookup: CDR1 LNHDA, CDR2 SQIVND (reference sequence). This CDR3 has 14 residues. The ends lost 4 bases at V and 7 bases at J; junction bases unmatched: 10. This chain's CDR3 is CASSRGEPGGEQYF. The CDR3 coding sequence is TGTGCCAGTAGTAGAGGAGAGCCAGGGGGAGAGCAGTACTTC.

The chain joins TRBV4-2 to TRBJ2-1, with 16 bases identical to TRBD2. The CDR3 runs 16 residues. Per germline, CDR1 LGHNA and CDR2 YNFKEQ. J was trimmed by 8 bases and V by 0 bases; bases with no gene match: 1. CDR3 in DNA: TGTGCCAGCAGCCAAGAGGGACTAGCGGGAGGGGATGAGCAGTTCTTC. This translates into CASSQEGLAGGDEQFF.

This clone was picked up one time. This rearrangement joins TRBV6-6 to TRBJ1-4; 8 bases match TRBD1. This CDR3 has 14 residues. The J segment lost 8 bases and the V segment lost 5 bases, leaving 7 bases of the junction unmatched. The V gene's germline CDR1 is MNHNY and CDR2 SVGAGI (reference sequence). CDR3 in amino acids: CASSPQGAGEKLFF. The CDR3 nucleotides are TGTGCCAGCAGTCCCCAGGGGGCAGGAGAAAAACTGTTTTTT.

The chain employs TRBV7-9 and TRBJ1-1; D gene ambiguous. Germline V gene data show CDR1 as SEHNR and CDR2 as FQNEAQ (reference sequence). V dropped 3 bases and J dropped 8 bases, with 7 bases sitting between them. The CDR3 loop spans 11 amino acids. The CDR3 loop reads CASSFISEAFF. DNA for the CDR3: TGTGCCAGCAGCTTCATATCGGAAGCTTTCTTT.

The chain has TRBV11-2 and TRBJ2-3; D is undetermined. CDR1 SGHAT and CDR2 FQNNGV come from the germline V gene. There are 13 residues in the CDR3. V gave up 4 bases and J gave up 2 bases, with 7 bases separating them. CDR3 sequence: CASSYTNTDTQYF. The CDR3 bases are TGTGCCAGCAGCTATACGAACACAGATACGCAGTATTTT.

This clone was seen a few times. The chain joins TRBV3-1 (or the pseudogene TRBV3-2) to TRBJ2-4, with a weak D call TRBD2 (7 bases). This CDR3 is built from 16 residues. Germline values: CDR1 LGHDT, CDR2 YNNKEL (reference sequence). The V end lost 2 bases, the J end lost 4 bases, and 15 bases lay between the germline ends. In DNA form, the CDR3 reads TGTGCCAGCAGCCAACCTAGGGAGGGGGATAAAAACATTCAGTACTTC. This translates into CASSQPREGDKNIQYF.

The chain is built from TRBV27 and TRBJ2-7; D might be TRBD2 (5 bases). This CDR3 is built from 13 residues. Between the trimmed V and J ends, which lost 5 bases and 2 bases, there was a span of 10 bases. Per germline, CDR1 MNHEY and CDR2 SMNVEV (reference sequence). The chain's CDR3 is CASSQRVTYEQYF. The CDR3 DNA reads TGTGCCAGCAGTCAGAGGGTCACCTACGAGCAGTACTTC.

V usage is TRBV5-1 and J usage is TRBJ1-1; perhaps TRBD1 as D (5 bases). With 2 bases removed from V and 5 bases from J, the gap between germline ends came to 10 bases. The CDR3 extends over 13 amino acids. Germline V gene data show CDR1 as SGHRS and CDR2 as YFSETQ. DNA for the CDR3: TGCGCCAGCAGCTTTGAGGGGAGGACTGAAGCTTTCTTT. This codes for CASSFEGRTEAFF.

The gene calls are TRBV29-1 and TRBJ1-1; unclear D gene. The V gene lost 4 bases and the J gene lost 6 bases, with 9 bases spanning the gap. Germline CDR1 and CDR2: SQVTM and ANQGSEA. CDR3 length: 11 amino acids. CDR3 sequence reads: CSVVHGPEAFF. In nucleotides, the CDR3 is TGCAGCGTTGTCCACGGGCCTGAAGCTTTCTTT.

The V and J genes are TRBV5-6 and TRBJ1-3, with 7 positions matching TRBD1. Germline values: CDR1 SGHDT, CDR2 YYEEEE. Trimming removed 2 bases from V and 1 base from J; junction bases left unmatched: 12. The CDR3 is made up of 18 amino acids. CDR3 region: CASSFRTGRLLSGNTIYF. In nucleotides, the CDR3 is TGTGCCAGCAGCTTCCGGACAGGACGACTCCTATCTGGAAACACCATATATTTT.

This chain connects TRBV27 to TRBJ1-5, with a weak D call TRBD1 (6 bases). The length of the CDR3 is 18 residues. V lost 0 bases to trimming and J lost 4 bases, with 19 bases between them. Per germline, CDR1 MNHEY and CDR2 SMNVEV (reference sequence). This chain's CDR3 is CASSLSGGQGYLNQPQHF. CDR3 coding DNA: TGTGCCAGCAGTTTATCGGGGGGCCAGGGGTATCTAAATCAGCCCCAGCATTTT.

The rearrangement uses TRBV7-2 and TRBJ1-2; 8 bases agree with TRBD1. Germline assignment: CDR1 SGHTA and CDR2 FQGNSA. With 5 bases clipped from V and 4 bases from J, the junction kept 9 bases outside the gene matches. This CDR3 spans 15 amino acids. CDR3 region: CASSQQGEVAYGYTF. For the CDR3, the DNA is TGTGCCAGCAGCCAACAGGGGGAGGTCGCCTATGGCTACACCTTC. Drawing the rest from reference TRBV7-2 and TRBJ1-2, the complete variable domain is GAGVSQSPSNKVTEKGKDVELRCDPISGHTALYWYRQSLGQGLEFLIYFQGNSAPDKSGLPSDRFSAERTGGSVSTLTIQRTQQEDSAVYLCASSQQGEVAYGYTFGSGTRLTVV.

This clone has a single count. Since a much larger clone is just one base distant, this may be a read error. The chain uses TRBV4-3 and TRBJ2-6; perhaps TRBD1 as D (6 bases). This CDR3 has 18 residues. The germline V gene has CDR1 LGHNA and CDR2 YSLEER. CDR3 bases: TGCGCCAGCAGCCAAGATGAACAGGGTGTCTCTGGGGCCAACATCCTGACTTTC. Translating it yields CASSQDEQGVSGANILTF.

The V and J genes are TRBV30 and TRBJ1-5; 7 nucleotides match TRBD1. From germline, CDR1 is GTSNPN and CDR2 SVGIG (reference sequence). This CDR3 comprises 13 residues. Trimming cost V 3 bases and J 6 bases; bases outside gene matches: 5. The CDR3 sequence: CAWSPRQGQPQHF. The CDR3 nucleotides are TGTGCCTGGAGCCCCCGACAGGGTCAGCCCCAGCATTTT.

The V and J genes are TRBV18 and TRBJ1-5; D remains ambiguous. V was cut by 2 bases and J by 1 base, with 6 bases left in between. This CDR3 region has 14 residues. The V gene's germline CDR1 is KGHSH and CDR2 LQKENI. CDR3 protein: CASSPGISNQPQHF. CDR3 nucleotides: TGTGCCAGCTCACCAGGGATAAGCAATCAGCCCCAGCATTTT.

This clone was found once. V and J are TRBV2 and TRBJ2-3; perhaps TRBD2 as D (5 bases). There are 15 residues in the CDR3. Germline V gene sequence: CDR1 SNHLY, CDR2 FYNNEI. V was trimmed by 3 bases and J by 0 bases, leaving 10 bases between them. The CDR3 reads CASSDVAPSTDTQYF. The CDR3 region has the DNA TGTGCCAGCAGTGACGTAGCGCCTAGCACAGATACGCAGTATTTT.

The chain links TRBV29-1 to TRBJ1-1, with no clear D. The germline CDR1 and CDR2 sequences are SQVTM and ANQGSEA. The CDR3 extends over 12 amino acids. V lost 6 bases and J 0 bases, leaving 8 bases between the germline ends. The CDR3 protein is CSVSGMNTEAFF. The CDR3 DNA is TGCAGCGTCAGTGGGATGAACACTGAAGCTTTCTTT.

CDR3 sequence (DNA): TGTGCCAGCACCTCCGGGACAGGGGGCGGCGAGCAGTACTTC. Encoded protein: CASTSGTGGGEQYF. V is TRBV5-4 and J is TRBJ2-7; 12 bases match TRBD1. There are 14 residues in the CDR3. The J segment lost 6 bases and the V segment lost 6 bases, leaving 7 bases of the junction unmatched. CDR1 is SGHNT and CDR2 is YYREEE in the germline V gene (reference sequence).

V and J are TRBV28 and TRBJ1-1, with 9 bases fitting TRBD1. The V gene end was trimmed by 5 bases and the J gene end by 6 bases; junction bases not matched to a gene: 7. Per germline, CDR1 MDHEN and CDR2 SYDVKM. The CDR3 extends over 14 amino acids. The CDR3 here is CASSTGTGRAEAFF. CDR3 DNA sequence: TGTGCCAGCAGTACCGGGACAGGGCGGGCTGAAGCTTTCTTT.

This chain uses TRBV25-1 with TRBJ2-7; 8 nucleotides match TRBD1. In germline, CDR1 is MGHDK, CDR2 SYGVNS. J lost 5 bases, V lost 3 bases, and 6 bases had no gene match. This CDR3 is built from 14 residues. The CDR3 coding sequence is TGTGCCAGCAGTGATGACAGGGGCGGCGACGAGCAGTACTTC. Its protein is CASSDDRGGDEQYF.